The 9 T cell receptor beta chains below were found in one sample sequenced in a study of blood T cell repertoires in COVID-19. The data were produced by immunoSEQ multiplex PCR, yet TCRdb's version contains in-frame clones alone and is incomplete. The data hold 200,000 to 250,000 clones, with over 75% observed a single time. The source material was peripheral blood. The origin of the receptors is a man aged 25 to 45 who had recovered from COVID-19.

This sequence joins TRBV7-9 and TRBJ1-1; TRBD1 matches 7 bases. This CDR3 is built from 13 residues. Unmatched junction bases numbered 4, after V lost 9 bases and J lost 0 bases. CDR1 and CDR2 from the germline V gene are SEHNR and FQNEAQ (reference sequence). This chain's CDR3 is CASMGQMNTEAFF. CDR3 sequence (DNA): TGTGCCAGTATGGGACAGATGAACACTGAAGCTTTCTTT. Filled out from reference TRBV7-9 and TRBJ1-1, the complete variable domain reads DTGVSQNPRHKITKRGQNVTFRCDPISEHNRLYWYRQTLGQGPEFLTYFQNEAQLEKSRLLSDRFSAERPKGSFSTLEIQRTEQGDSAMYLCASMGQMNTEAFFGQGTRLTVV.

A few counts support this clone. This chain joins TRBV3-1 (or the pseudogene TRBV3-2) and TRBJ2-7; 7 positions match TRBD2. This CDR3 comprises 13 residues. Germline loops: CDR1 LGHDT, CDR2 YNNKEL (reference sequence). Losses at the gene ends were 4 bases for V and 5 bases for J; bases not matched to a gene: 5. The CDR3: CASSPRGGNEQYF. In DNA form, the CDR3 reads TGTGCCAGCAGCCCGCGGGGAGGGAACGAGCAGTACTTC.

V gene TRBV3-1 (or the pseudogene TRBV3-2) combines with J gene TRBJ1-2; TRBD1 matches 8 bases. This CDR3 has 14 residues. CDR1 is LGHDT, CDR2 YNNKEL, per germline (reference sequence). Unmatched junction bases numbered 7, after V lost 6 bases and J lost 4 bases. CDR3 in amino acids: CASRFSTGAYGYTF. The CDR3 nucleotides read TGTGCCAGCAGGTTTTCGACAGGGGCCTATGGCTACACCTTC.

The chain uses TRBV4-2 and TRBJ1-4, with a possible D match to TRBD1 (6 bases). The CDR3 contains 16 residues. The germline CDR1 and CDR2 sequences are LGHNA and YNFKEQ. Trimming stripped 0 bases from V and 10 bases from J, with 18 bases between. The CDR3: CASSQDYLQGIVKLFF. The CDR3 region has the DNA TGTGCCAGCAGCCAAGATTATCTACAGGGCATCGTAAAACTGTTTTTT.

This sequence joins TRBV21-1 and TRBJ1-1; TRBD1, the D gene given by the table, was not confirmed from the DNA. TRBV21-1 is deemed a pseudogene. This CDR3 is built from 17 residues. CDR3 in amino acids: CASRTPGQGALNTEAFF. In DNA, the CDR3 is TGTGCCAGCAGAACACCGGGACAGGGGGCCTTGAACACTGAAGCTTTCTTT.

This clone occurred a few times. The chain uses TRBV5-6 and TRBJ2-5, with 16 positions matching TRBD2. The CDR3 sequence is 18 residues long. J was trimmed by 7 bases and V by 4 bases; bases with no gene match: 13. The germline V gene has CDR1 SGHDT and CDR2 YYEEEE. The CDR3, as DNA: TGTGCCAGCAGCCCCGGGACTAGCGGGGGGGAACCCTTGGGGACCCAGTACTTC. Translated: CASSPGTSGGEPLGTQYF.

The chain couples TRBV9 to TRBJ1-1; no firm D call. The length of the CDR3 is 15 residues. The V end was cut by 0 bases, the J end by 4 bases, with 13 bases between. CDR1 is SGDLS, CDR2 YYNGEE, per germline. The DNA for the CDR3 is TGTGCCAGCAGCGTAGCTAATCTCCCAGGCACTGAAGCTTTCTTT. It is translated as CASSVANLPGTEAFF.

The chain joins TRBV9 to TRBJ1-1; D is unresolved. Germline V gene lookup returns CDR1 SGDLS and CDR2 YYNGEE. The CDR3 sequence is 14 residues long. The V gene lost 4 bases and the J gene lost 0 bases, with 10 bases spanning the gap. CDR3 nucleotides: TGTGCCAGCAGCCCGGAACAGATGAACACTGAAGCTTTCTTT. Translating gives CASSPEQMNTEAFF.

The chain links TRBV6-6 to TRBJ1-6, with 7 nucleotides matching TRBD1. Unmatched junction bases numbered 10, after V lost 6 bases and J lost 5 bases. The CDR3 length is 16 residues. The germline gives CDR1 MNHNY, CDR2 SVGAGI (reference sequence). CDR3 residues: CASRITGVWDNSPLHF. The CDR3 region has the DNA TGTGCCAGCAGAATCACAGGGGTATGGGATAATTCACCCCTCCACTTT.